The table lists the clone carrying this T cell receptor beta chain with a few counts. The same CDR3 is also encoded by other DNA sequences in this sample. V was pared by 8 bases and J by 3 bases, with 3 bases of the junction left unmatched. The germline V gene has CDR1 MDHEN and CDR2 SYDVKM. The CDR3 contains 12 residues. The data were obtained in a study of blood T cell repertoires in COVID-19. For the study at large: Nucleic acid was either cDNA or gDNA, and it came from T cells, B-cell-depleted T cells, or PBMCs.

Some clones are missing from TCRdb's copy, which holds only in-frame ones; the method was immunoSEQ multiplex PCR. The sample has 120,000 to 150,000 clones, around nine tenths seen once. Sequencing was done on a sample of PBMCs or T cells enriched from blood (not recorded which). This receptor was identified in a woman in her twenties or thirties with acute COVID-19. The chain is built from TRBV28 and TRBJ2-7, with 8 bases lining up with TRBD2. Here the CDR3 DNA reads TGTGCCAGCCTCGGGACTAGCTACGAGCAGTACTTC. This codes for CASLGTSYEQYF.